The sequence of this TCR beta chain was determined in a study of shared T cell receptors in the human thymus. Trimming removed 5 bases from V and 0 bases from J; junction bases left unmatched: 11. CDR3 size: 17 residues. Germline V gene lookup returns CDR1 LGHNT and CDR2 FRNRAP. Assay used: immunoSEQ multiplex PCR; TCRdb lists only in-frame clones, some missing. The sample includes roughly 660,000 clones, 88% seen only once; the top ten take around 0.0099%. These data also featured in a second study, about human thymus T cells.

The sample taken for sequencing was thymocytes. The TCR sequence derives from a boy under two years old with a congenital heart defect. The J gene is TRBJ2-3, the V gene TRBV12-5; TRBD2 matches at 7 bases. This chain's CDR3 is CASGGKLAGLSTDTQYF. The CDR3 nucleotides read TGTGCTAGTGGTGGAAAATTAGCGGGCCTCAGCACAGATACGCAGTATTTT.